The 20 T cell receptor beta chains below were found in one sample sequenced in a study of cytomegalovirus exposure and HLA in healthy donors (dated by TCRdb to 2016 to 2017). Libraries were constructed by the immunoSEQ multiplex PCR assay. A mixture of 60 forward primers for TCR Vbeta segments and 13 reverse primers for TCR Jbeta segments was used in the multiplex PCR. TCRdb provides this immuneACCESS table in a form limited to in-frame rearrangements. Some clones are lacking; in checked studies, under half of them reflect an unresolved V gene, and why the rest are absent is not known. The sample records 85,000 to 100,000 clones, around 73% of which are singletons. The top ten hold approximately 4% of the sample. Material: PBMCs. The origin of the receptors is a woman between 40 and 50 years old in good health and CMV-seropositive.

The chain carries TRBV7-3 and TRBJ2-1; TRBD1 matches at 8 bases. With V trimmed by 2 bases and J by 4 bases, 7 bases remained unmatched. CDR3 length equals 16 residues. Germline lookup yields CDR1 SGHTA and CDR2 FQGTGA. The DNA of the CDR3 is TGTGCCAGCAGCTTATTAGGACAGGGATTTTACAATGAGCAGTTCTTC. Protein sequence: CASSLLGQGFYNEQFF.

This chain links TRBV5-1 with TRBJ2-1; possible D gene TRBD2, 6 bases. The V and J ends lost 7 bases and 0 bases respectively, with 14 bases between them. The CDR3 is 15 amino acids. Germline V gives CDR1 SGHRS, CDR2 YFSETQ. Here the CDR3 reads CASSWGGSSYNEQFF. For the CDR3, the DNA is TGCGCCAGCTCCTGGGGAGGAAGCTCCTACAATGAGCAGTTCTTC.

In this sample, this clone turned up a few times. The V and J genes are TRBV2 and TRBJ1-1, with TRBD1 identical over 9 bases. Germline loops: CDR1 SNHLY, CDR2 FYNNEI. The CDR3 has 13 residues. The ends lost 5 bases at V and 3 bases at J; junction bases unmatched: 1. The CDR3 bases are TGTGCCAGCAGTAGGGACAGGGACACTGAAGCTTTCTTT. It translates to CASSRDRDTEAFF.

The rearrangement joins TRBV29-1 to TRBJ2-1; 7 bases fit TRBD2. CDR3 size: 13 residues. With V trimmed by 6 bases and J by 4 bases, 6 bases remained unmatched. Looked up from germline, CDR1 is SQVTM and CDR2 is ANQGSEA. This CDR3 is CSVQAGLYNEQFF. Here the CDR3 DNA reads TGCAGCGTCCAAGCGGGATTGTACAATGAGCAGTTCTTC.

The chain employs TRBV6-5 and TRBJ1-2, with D possibly being TRBD1 (5 bases). From germline, CDR1 is MNHEY and CDR2 SVGAGI. This CDR3 comprises 13 residues. V lost 10 bases, J lost 2 bases, and 14 bases lay in between. The CDR3 region is CATQKGLNYGYTF. The CDR3 DNA reads TGTGCCACCCAGAAGGGGCTAAACTATGGCTACACCTTC.

This clone was seen more than once but under ten times. This sequence joins TRBV19 and TRBJ1-5; D gene uncertain. This CDR3 spans 14 amino acids. The germline gives CDR1 LNHDA, CDR2 SQIVND (reference sequence). Trimming left V 5 bases short and J 0 bases short, with 8 bases between. CDR3 residues: CASSWAISNQPQHF. CDR3 bases: TGTGCCAGTAGTTGGGCGATTAGCAATCAGCCCCAGCATTTT.

J is TRBJ2-5 and V is TRBV18, with D possibly being TRBD1 (6 bases). V lost 3 bases and J lost 2, with 10 bases in between. Germline CDR1 and CDR2: KGHSH and LQKENI. The CDR3 has 14 residues. Here the CDR3 reads CASSPSGQQETQYF. The CDR3 DNA sequence: TGTGCCAGCTCACCGTCCGGACAGCAAGAGACCCAGTACTTC.

This sequence joins TRBV5-4 and TRBJ2-1; 11 bases agree with TRBD2. The V and J ends lost 4 bases and 5 bases, in that order; junction bases with no gene match: 11. Germline V gene sequence: CDR1 SGHNT, CDR2 YYREEE (reference sequence). The CDR3 runs 17 residues. CDR3 DNA sequence: TGTGCCAGCAGCCCCCCACGCGGGACTAGCGGCCACAATGAGCAGTTCTTC. It encodes CASSPPRGTSGHNEQFF.

The CDR3 DNA is TGTGCCAGCAGCCAGGGGACAGGGATCGAGCAGTACTTC. This encodes CASSQGTGIEQYF. The gene calls are TRBV6-6 and TRBJ2-7; 9 bases agree with TRBD1. The CDR3 covers 13 residues. Germline V lookup: CDR1 MNHNY, CDR2 SVGAGI (reference sequence). V lost 6 bases and J lost 6; bases outside the gene matches: 6.

This rearrangement joins TRBV6-6 to TRBJ2-7; D is possibly TRBD1 (5 bases). Trimming stripped 4 bases from V and 3 bases from J, with 13 bases between. The CDR3 contains 14 residues. Per germline, CDR1 MNHNY and CDR2 SVGAGI (reference sequence). CDR3: CASSSLGHFYEQYF. The CDR3 DNA reads as TGTGCCAGCAGTTCCCTAGGACACTTCTACGAGCAGTACTTC.

This rearrangement joins TRBV7-9 to TRBJ2-4; a possible D gene is TRBD1 (6 bases). Trimming pared 3 bases from V and 0 bases from J, leaving 6 bases between. The CDR3 sequence is 14 residues long. CDR1 is SEHNR and CDR2 is FQNEAQ in the germline V gene (reference sequence). In DNA, the CDR3 is TGTGCCAGCAGCTTGGGACAAGCCAAAAACATTCAGTACTTC. Translation gives CASSLGQAKNIQYF. Combining the CDR3 with reference TRBV7-9 and TRBJ2-4 gives the whole variable domain DTGVSQNPRHKITKRGQNVTFRCDPISEHNRLYWYRQTLGQGPEFLTYFQNEAQLEKSRLLSDRFSAERPKGSFSTLEIQRTEQGDSAMYLCASSLGQAKNIQYFGAGTRLSVL.

The chain couples TRBV28 to TRBJ1-2; the D gene is possibly TRBD1 (6 bases). There are 13 residues in the CDR3. Per the germline V gene, CDR1 is MDHEN and CDR2 is SYDVKM. Between the trimmed V and J ends, which lost 4 bases and 4 bases, there was a span of 10 bases. This CDR3 reads CASSYTDSYGYTF. Written as DNA, the CDR3 is TGTGCCAGCAGTTATACGGACAGCTATGGCTACACCTTC.

The rearrangement uses TRBV29-1 and TRBJ2-5, with no clear D. Trimming cost V 3 bases and J 5 bases, with 10 bases left between them. There are 12 residues in the CDR3. CDR1 is SQVTM and CDR2 is ANQGSEA in the germline V gene. The CDR3 reads CSVDTSFETQYF. The DNA for the CDR3 is TGCAGCGTTGATACGAGTTTCGAGACCCAGTACTTC. The full variable domain, completed using reference TRBV29-1 and TRBJ2-5, is SAVISQKPSRDICQRGTSLTIQCQVDSQVTMMFWYRQQPGQSLTLIATANQGSEATYESGFVIDKFPISRPNLTFSTLTVSNMSPEDSSIYLCSVDTSFETQYFGPGTRLLVL.

V usage is TRBV29-1 and J usage is TRBJ2-3; D not certain. V lost 6 bases and J lost 4, with 11 bases in between. CDR3 length: 12 amino acids. Germline V CDR1 and CDR2: SQVTM, ANQGSEA. The CDR3 here is CSVSGYPDTQYF. Written as DNA, the CDR3 is TGCAGCGTATCAGGATATCCAGATACGCAGTATTTT.

The rearrangement uses TRBV29-1 and TRBJ2-3, with TRBD2 matching 13 bases. Germline trimming cut 7 bases from V and 0 bases from J; bases unmatched to any gene: 13. The CDR3 consists of 18 residues. Germline V gives CDR1 SQVTM, CDR2 ANQGSEA. Here the CDR3 reads CSGVRTSGRRWSTDTQYF. The CDR3 region has the DNA TGCAGCGGTGTCAGGACTAGCGGGAGACGGTGGAGCACAGATACGCAGTATTTT.

V is TRBV5-1 and J is TRBJ1-1; 7 positions agree with TRBD1. J was trimmed by 1 base and V by 4 bases; bases with no gene match: 4. Germline assignment: CDR1 SGHRS and CDR2 YFSETQ. The CDR3 sequence is 14 residues long. CDR3 nucleotide sequence: TGCGCCAGCAGCATGGGACAGTCGAACACTGAAGCTTTCTTT. Its protein is CASSMGQSNTEAFF.

The genes are TRBV19 and TRBJ1-3; 7 bases agree with TRBD1. The CDR3 spans 14 residues. The V segment lost 5 bases and the J segment 1 base; nucleotides outside the gene matches: 2. CDR1 and CDR2 (germline): LNHDA, SQIVND (reference sequence). CDR3 region: CASSPQGSGNTIYF. The CDR3 DNA reads TGTGCCAGTAGTCCACAGGGGTCTGGAAACACCATATATTTT.

The V call is TRBV4-1, the J call TRBJ2-3; maybe TRBD2 (6 bases). The CDR3 extends over 15 amino acids. V was pared by 2 bases and J by 3 bases, with 12 bases between. Germline V gives CDR1 MGHRA, CDR2 YSYEKL. CDR3 nucleotides: TGCGCCAGCAGCCAACTGGAGGGCGGTACAGATACGCAGTATTTT. Amino acid sequence: CASSQLEGGTDTQYF.

The chain combines TRBV6-5 with TRBJ1-1, with a weak D call TRBD1 (5 bases). The CDR3 totals 13 residues. Trimming removed 8 bases from V and 3 bases from J, with 13 bases in between. The germline gives CDR1 MNHEY, CDR2 SVGAGI. Here the CDR3 DNA reads TGTGCCAGCTGGCCAGGGCCTTACACTGAAGCTTTCTTT. Its translation is CASWPGPYTEAFF.

This chain uses TRBV5-6 with TRBJ2-3, with 11 bases identical to TRBD2. In germline, CDR1 is SGHDT, CDR2 YYEEEE. V gave up 4 bases and J gave up 1 base; unmatched junction bases: 11. CDR3 length: 18 amino acids. As DNA, the CDR3 is TGTGCCAGCAGCACTAGCGGGAGATATGCCATTGGCACAGATACGCAGTATTTT. This codes for CASSTSGRYAIGTDTQYF. Full variable domain (rest looked up from reference TRBV5-6 and TRBJ2-3): DAGVTQSPTHLIKTRGQQVTLRCSPKSGHDTVSWYQQALGQGPQFIFQYYEEEERQRGNFPDRFSGHQFPNYSSELNVNALLLGDSALYLCASSTSGRYAIGTDTQYFGPGTRLTVL.